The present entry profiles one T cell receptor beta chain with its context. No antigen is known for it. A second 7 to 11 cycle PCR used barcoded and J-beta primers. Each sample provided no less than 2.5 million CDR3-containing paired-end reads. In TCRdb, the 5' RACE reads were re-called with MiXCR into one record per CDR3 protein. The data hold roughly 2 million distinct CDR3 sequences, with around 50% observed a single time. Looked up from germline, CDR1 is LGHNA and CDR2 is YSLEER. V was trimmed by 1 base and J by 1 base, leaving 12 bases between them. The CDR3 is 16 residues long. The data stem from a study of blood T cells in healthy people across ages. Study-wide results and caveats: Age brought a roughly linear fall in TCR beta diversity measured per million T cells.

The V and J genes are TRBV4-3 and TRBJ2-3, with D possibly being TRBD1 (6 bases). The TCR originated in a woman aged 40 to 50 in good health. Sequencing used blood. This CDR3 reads CASSQVGGGGTDTQYF. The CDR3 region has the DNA TGCGCCAGCAGCCAAGTCGGTGGGGGCGGCACAGATACGCAGTATTTT.